This T cell receptor (beta chain) stems from a study of cytomegalovirus exposure and HLA in healthy donors. The V and J ends lost 2 bases and 1 base respectively, with 9 bases between them. CDR1 SGHTA and CDR2 FQGTGA come from the germline V gene. This CDR3 region has 14 residues. As to this clone: Its antigen is as yet unknown.

The study's findings and limits: TCR beta sequences reportedly predicted most subjects' HLA-A and HLA-B alleles accurately.

The primer mix had 60 Vbeta and 13 Jbeta primers. TCRdb's table, derived via immunoSEQ multiplex PCR, lists solely in-frame clones and lacks some. The sample lists 100,000 to 150,000 clones, roughly 82% occurring once. The receptor was isolated from an older woman in good health and CMV-seropositive. The sequenced sample consisted of PBMCs. The chain carries TRBV7-3 and TRBJ2-7; D call uncertain. In DNA, the CDR3 is TGTGCCAGCAGCTTACACGGCAGGTCCTACGAGCAGTACTTC. Translating gives CASSLHGRSYEQYF.